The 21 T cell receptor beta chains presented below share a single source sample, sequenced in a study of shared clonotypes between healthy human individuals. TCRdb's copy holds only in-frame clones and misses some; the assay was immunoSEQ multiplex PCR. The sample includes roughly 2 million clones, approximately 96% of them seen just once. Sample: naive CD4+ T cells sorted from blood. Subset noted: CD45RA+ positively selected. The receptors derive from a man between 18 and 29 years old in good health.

Here the CDR3 DNA reads TGTGCCACCTCGGGACCTAACTATGGCTACACCTTC. Protein: CATSGPNYGYTF. The chain links TRBV28 to TRBJ1-2; D is possibly TRBD1 (5 bases). Between the trimmed V and J ends, which lost 10 bases and 0 bases, there was a span of 9 bases. Germline V gives CDR1 MDHEN, CDR2 SYDVKM. CDR3 length: 12 amino acids.

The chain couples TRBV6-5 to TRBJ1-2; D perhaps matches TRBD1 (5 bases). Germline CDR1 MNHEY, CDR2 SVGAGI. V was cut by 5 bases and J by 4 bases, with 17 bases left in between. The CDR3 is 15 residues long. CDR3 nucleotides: TGTGCCAGCAGTACGCCTCGGGGGGGGACCTATGGCTACACCTTC. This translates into CASSTPRGGTYGYTF.

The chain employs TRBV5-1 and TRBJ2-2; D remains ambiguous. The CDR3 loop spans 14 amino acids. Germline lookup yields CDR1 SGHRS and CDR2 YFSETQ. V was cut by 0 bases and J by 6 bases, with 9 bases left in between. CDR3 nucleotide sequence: TGCGCCAGCAGCTTGGCCGAGGTTCCCGGGGAGCTGTTTTTT. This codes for CASSLAEVPGELFF.

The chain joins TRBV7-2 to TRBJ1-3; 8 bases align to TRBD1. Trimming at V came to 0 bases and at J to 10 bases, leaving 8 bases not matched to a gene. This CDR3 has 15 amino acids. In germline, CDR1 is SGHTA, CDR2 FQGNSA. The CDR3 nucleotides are TGTGCCAGCAGCTTAGCGCCGGGACAGGCAGCGACCATATATTTT. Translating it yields CASSLAPGQAATIYF.

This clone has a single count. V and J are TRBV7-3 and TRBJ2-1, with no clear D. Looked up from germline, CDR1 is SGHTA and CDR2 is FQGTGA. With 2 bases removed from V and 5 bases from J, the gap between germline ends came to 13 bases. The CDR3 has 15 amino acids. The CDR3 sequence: CASSLYGRADNEQFF. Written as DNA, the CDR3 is TGTGCCAGCAGCTTATATGGTAGGGCCGACAATGAGCAGTTCTTC.

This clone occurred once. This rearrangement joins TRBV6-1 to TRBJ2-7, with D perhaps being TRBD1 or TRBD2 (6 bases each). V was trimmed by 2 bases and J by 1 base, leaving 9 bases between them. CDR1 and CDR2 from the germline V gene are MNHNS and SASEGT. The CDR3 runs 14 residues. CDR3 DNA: TGTGCCAGCAGTGAAAGGGGGAGGTCCTACGAGCAGTACTTC. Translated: CASSERGRSYEQYF.

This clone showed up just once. The CDR3 coding sequence is TGTGCCATCAGGGGTTCTAGCGGACCGGGGGACTACAATGAGCAGTTCTTC. Protein: CAIRGSSGPGDYNEQFF. The chain couples TRBV10-3 to TRBJ2-1, with 7 bases fitting TRBD2. With V trimmed by 6 bases and J by 3 bases, 14 bases remained unmatched. CDR1 and CDR2 (germline): ENHRY, SYGVKD. This CDR3 comprises 17 residues.

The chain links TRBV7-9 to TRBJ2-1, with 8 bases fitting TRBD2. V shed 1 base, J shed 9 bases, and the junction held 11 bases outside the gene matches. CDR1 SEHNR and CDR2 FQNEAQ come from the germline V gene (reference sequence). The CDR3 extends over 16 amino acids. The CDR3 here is CASSLESRGALREQFF. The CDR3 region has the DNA TGTGCCAGCAGCTTAGAGTCGCGGGGGGCCCTCCGTGAGCAGTTCTTC. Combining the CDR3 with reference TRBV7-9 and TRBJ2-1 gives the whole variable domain DTGVSQNPRHKITKRGQNVTFRCDPISEHNRLYWYRQTLGQGPEFLTYFQNEAQLEKSRLLSDRFSAERPKGSFSTLEIQRTEQGDSAMYLCASSLESRGALREQFFGPGTRLTVL.

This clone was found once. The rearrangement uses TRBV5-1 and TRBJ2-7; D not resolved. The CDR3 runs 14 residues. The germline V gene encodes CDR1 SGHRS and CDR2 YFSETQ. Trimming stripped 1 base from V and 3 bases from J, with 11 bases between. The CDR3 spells CASSLTDGYYEQYF. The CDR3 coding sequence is TGCGCCAGCAGCTTGACGGACGGATACTACGAGCAGTACTTC.

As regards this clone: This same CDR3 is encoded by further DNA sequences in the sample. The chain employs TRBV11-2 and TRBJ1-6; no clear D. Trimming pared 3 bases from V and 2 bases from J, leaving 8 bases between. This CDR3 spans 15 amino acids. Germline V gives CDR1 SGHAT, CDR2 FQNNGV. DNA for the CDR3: TGTGCCAGCAGCTTGGGCGTGACCTATAATTCACCCCTCCACTTT. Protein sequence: CASSLGVTYNSPLHF.

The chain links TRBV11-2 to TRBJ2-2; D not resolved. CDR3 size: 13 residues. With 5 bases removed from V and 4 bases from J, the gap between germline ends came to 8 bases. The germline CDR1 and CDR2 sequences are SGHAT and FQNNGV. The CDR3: CASSPSSTGELFF. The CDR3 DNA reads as TGTGCCAGCAGCCCTAGTAGCACCGGGGAGCTGTTTTTT. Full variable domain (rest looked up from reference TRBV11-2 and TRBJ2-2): EAGVAQSPRYKIIEKRQSVAFWCNPISGHATLYWYQQILGQGPKLLIQFQNNGVVDDSQLPKDRFSAERLKGVDSTLKIQPAKLEDSAVYLCASSPSSTGELFFGEGSRLTVL.

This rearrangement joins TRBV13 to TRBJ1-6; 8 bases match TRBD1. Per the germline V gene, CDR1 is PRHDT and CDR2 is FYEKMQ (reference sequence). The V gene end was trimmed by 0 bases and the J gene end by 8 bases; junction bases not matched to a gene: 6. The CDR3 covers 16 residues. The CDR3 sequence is CASSLGSGGGDSPLHF. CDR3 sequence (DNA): TGTGCCAGCAGCTTAGGGTCAGGGGGCGGTGATTCACCCCTCCACTTT.

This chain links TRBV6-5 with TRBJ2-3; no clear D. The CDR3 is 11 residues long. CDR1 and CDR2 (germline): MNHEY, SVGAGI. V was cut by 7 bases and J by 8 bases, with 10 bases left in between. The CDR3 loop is CASTFIGTQYF. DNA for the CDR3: TGTGCCAGCACTTTTATCGGTACGCAGTATTTT.

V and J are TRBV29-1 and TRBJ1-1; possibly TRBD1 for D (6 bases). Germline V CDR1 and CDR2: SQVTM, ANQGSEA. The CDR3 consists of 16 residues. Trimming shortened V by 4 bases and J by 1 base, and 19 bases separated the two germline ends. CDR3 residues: CSVVGAPGHSNTEAFF. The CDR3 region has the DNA TGCAGCGTTGTAGGCGCCCCGGGACACTCGAACACTGAAGCTTTCTTT.

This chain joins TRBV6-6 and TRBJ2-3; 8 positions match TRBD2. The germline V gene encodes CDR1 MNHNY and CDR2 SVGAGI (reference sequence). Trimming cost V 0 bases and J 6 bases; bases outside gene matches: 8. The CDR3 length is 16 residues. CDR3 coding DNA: TGTGCCAGCAGTTACTCGGGCGGGAGGCAAGGGGATACGCAGTATTTT. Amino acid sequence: CASSYSGGRQGDTQYF.

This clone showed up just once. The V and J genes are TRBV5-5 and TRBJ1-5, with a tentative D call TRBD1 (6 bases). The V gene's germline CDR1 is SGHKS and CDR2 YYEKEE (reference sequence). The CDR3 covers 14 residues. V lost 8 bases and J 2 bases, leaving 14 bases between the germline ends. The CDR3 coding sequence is TGTGCCAGGTGGGCCCAGGGGTGCAATCAGCCCCAGCATTTT. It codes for CARWAQGCNQPQHF.

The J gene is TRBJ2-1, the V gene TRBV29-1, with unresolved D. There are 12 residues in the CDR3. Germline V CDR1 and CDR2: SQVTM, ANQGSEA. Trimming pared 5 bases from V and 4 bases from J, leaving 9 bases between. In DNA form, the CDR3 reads TGCAGCGTTTGTCCTGGGTACAATGAGCAGTTCTTC. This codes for CSVCPGYNEQFF.

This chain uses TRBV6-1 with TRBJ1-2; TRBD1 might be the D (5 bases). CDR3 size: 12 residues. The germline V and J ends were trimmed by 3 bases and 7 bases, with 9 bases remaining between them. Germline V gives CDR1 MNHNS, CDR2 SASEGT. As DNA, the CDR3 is TGTGCCAGCAGTGACTGGGGGGGTGGCTACACCTTC. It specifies CASSDWGGGYTF.

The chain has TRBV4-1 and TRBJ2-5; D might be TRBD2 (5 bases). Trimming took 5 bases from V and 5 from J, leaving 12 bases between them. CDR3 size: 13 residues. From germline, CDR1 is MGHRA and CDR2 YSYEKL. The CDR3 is CASSSLGLETQYF. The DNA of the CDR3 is TGCGCCAGCAGCTCACTAGGATTGGAGACCCAGTACTTC.

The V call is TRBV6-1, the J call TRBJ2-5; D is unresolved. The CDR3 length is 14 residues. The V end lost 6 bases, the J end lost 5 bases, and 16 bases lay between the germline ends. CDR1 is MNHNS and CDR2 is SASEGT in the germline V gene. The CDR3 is CASRMETSSETQYF. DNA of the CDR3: TGTGCCAGCAGGATGGAGACATCTTCGGAGACCCAGTACTTC.

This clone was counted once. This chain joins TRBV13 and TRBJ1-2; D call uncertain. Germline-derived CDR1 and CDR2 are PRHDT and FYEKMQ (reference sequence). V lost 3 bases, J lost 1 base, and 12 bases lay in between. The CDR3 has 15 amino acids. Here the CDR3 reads CASSFYRALNYGYTF. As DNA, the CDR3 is TGTGCCAGCAGCTTTTATAGGGCCCTTAACTATGGCTACACCTTC.